The 6 T cell receptor beta chains given below trace back to one sample, sequenced in a study of immune characteristics of hereditary and idiopathic chronic pancreatitis. The protocol was immunoSEQ multiplex PCR, while the TCRdb copy is restricted to in-frame clones and leaves out a portion. This table has approximately 1,800 clones, 74% appearing once. Patients having total pancreatectomy with islet autotransplantation provided the chronic pancreatitis pancreas tissue. What was sequenced was pancreas tissue with hereditary chronic pancreatitis. These receptors all come from a human donor with chronic pancreatitis.

V and J are TRBV27 and TRBJ2-5, with 7 bases that match TRBD1. Losses at the gene ends were 0 bases for V and 4 bases for J; bases not matched to a gene: 5. The CDR3 has 15 amino acids. Germline-derived CDR1 and CDR2 are MNHEY and SMNVEV (reference sequence). CDR3: CASSLSQGRLETQYF. CDR3 coding DNA: TGTGCCAGCAGTTTATCACAGGGGCGTCTAGAGACCCAGTACTTC.

The chain couples TRBV28 to TRBJ1-5; D gene uncertain. V lost 5 bases and J lost 7, with 9 bases in between. Germline lookup yields CDR1 MDHEN and CDR2 SYDVKM. The CDR3 runs 12 residues. CDR3 bases: TGTGCCAGCAGTGACCTAGGGCAGCCCCAGCATTTT. Its protein is CASSDLGQPQHF.

V usage is TRBV6-5 and J usage is TRBJ2-1, with unresolved D. V gave up 8 bases and J gave up 8 bases, with 19 bases separating them. CDR1 MNHEY and CDR2 SVGAGI come from the germline V gene. CDR3 length: 14 amino acids. CDR3: CASVFWGKQDEQFF. The CDR3 DNA reads as TGTGCCAGCGTCTTCTGGGGAAAGCAGGATGAGCAGTTCTTC.

The chain carries TRBV28 and TRBJ2-7, with D perhaps assigned TRBD1 or TRBD2 (5 bases each). Germline CDR1 reads MDHEN; CDR2 reads SYDVKM. Trimming removed 3 bases from V and 3 bases from J, with 12 bases in between. The CDR3 covers 14 residues. CDR3 bases: TGTGCCAGCAGTTTGCCGGCAGGGAGCTACGAGCAGTACTTC. This translates into CASSLPAGSYEQYF.

The rearrangement joins TRBV6-5 to TRBJ2-1; the D gene is possibly TRBD2 (7 bases). Germline-derived CDR1 and CDR2 are MNHEY and SVGAGI. V lost 6 bases, J lost 8 bases, and 14 bases lay in between. This CDR3 region has 13 residues. The CDR3 region is CASSLLGGDEQFF. The CDR3 DNA reads TGTGCCAGCAGCCTACTAGGGGGGGATGAGCAGTTCTTC.

This clone was picked up one time. The gene calls are TRBV3-1 (or the pseudogene TRBV3-2) and TRBJ2-2, with D hard to call. CDR1 and CDR2 (germline): LGHDT, YNNKEL (reference sequence). The CDR3 covers 16 residues. Between the trimmed V and J ends, which lost 1 base and 5 bases, there was a span of 14 bases. The CDR3 reads CASSQGVSDRTGELFF. In DNA, the CDR3 is TGTGCCAGCAGCCAAGGGGTTTCTGACCGGACCGGGGAGCTGTTTTTT.